The 9 T cell receptor beta chains in this list originate from one sample, sequenced in a study of control samples from healthy donors and cancer patients. Repertoires were generated with immunoSEQ multiplex PCR, while TCRdb's copy carries only in-frame clones and drops some. The sample shows around 120,000 clones, 93% of them seen only once. The material sequenced was blood. These receptors were taken from a man aged 25-45 years in good health.

The rearrangement links TRBV6-5 to TRBJ1-6; TRBD1 might be the D (5 bases). The CDR3 has 15 residues. V was trimmed by 5 bases and J by 7 bases, leaving 15 bases between them. CDR1 and CDR2 (germline): MNHEY, SVGAGI. DNA of the CDR3: TGTGCCAGCAGTACGAATGGACATCCCAATTCACCCCTCCACTTT. Residues: CASSTNGHPNSPLHF.

V gene TRBV5-6 combines with J gene TRBJ2-6; D possibly corresponds to TRBD1 (5 bases). V was shortened by 0 bases and J by 0 bases, with 10 bases between the two germline ends. The CDR3 is 17 residues long. Germline V gene data show CDR1 as SGHDT and CDR2 as YYEEEE. CDR3 sequence (DNA): TGTGCCAGCAGCTTGGTTGTACAGGCCTCTGGGGCCAACGTCCTGACTTTC. Translated: CASSLVVQASGANVLTF.

The V and J genes are TRBV6-5 and TRBJ2-1; D may be TRBD1 (6 bases). The CDR3 contains 13 residues. The V gene's germline CDR1 is MNHEY and CDR2 SVGAGI. V shed 6 bases and J shed 4 bases, with 10 bases lying between them. CDR3: CASRADRYNEQFF. In DNA, the CDR3 is TGTGCCAGCAGAGCGGACAGATACAATGAGCAGTTCTTC.

This clone was picked up one time. The chain has TRBV11-3 and TRBJ1-4, with D uncertain. V was clipped by 4 bases and J by 0 bases, with 12 bases between them. CDR1 SGHNT and CDR2 YENEEA come from the germline V gene. This CDR3 has 16 amino acids. The CDR3 reads CASSSRDFTTNEKLFF. CDR3 sequence (DNA): TGTGCCAGCAGCTCACGAGACTTTACAACTAATGAAAAACTGTTTTTT.

V gene TRBV2 combines with J gene TRBJ2-2, with 7 bases aligning to TRBD1. The CDR3 runs 14 residues. The germline V gene encodes CDR1 SNHLY and CDR2 FYNNEI. With 8 bases clipped from V and 4 bases from J, the junction kept 7 bases outside the gene matches. CDR3 DNA: TGTGCCAGCCTCCGGGACAGCCCCACCGGGGAGCTGTTTTTT. Residues: CASLRDSPTGELFF.

The rearrangement links TRBV15 to TRBJ2-5; D may be TRBD1 (6 bases). The CDR3 is 15 residues long. The germline V and J ends were trimmed by 2 bases and 0 bases, with 10 bases remaining between them. CDR1 is LNHNV and CDR2 is YYDKDF in the germline V gene (reference sequence). CDR3 in amino acids: CATSRSDRNQETQYF. In DNA, the CDR3 is TGTGCCACCAGCAGAAGCGACAGGAACCAAGAGACCCAGTACTTC.

J is TRBJ1-6 and V is TRBV3-1 (or the pseudogene TRBV3-2); D call uncertain. Germline assignment: CDR1 LGHDT and CDR2 YNNKEL (reference sequence). V lost 0 bases, J lost 14 bases, and 8 bases lay in between. The CDR3 spans 12 residues. The CDR3 region has the DNA TGTGCCAGCAGCCAAGATCGCGAAACCCTCCACTTT. This codes for CASSQDRETLHF.

This chain joins TRBV6-6 and TRBJ1-3; D gene uncertain. This CDR3 contains 12 residues. Germline V CDR1 and CDR2: MNHNY, SVGAGI (reference sequence). Trimming removed 8 bases at V and 4 bases at J, with 9 bases between. In nucleotides, the CDR3 is TGTGCCAGCGCGCGTGGGGGAAACACCATATATTTT. Translation gives CASARGGNTIYF.

This clone has a single count. The chain has TRBV5-1 and TRBJ1-2; 7 bases are shared with TRBD1. Germline values: CDR1 SGHRS, CDR2 YFSETQ. J gave up 4 bases and V 0 bases, and 9 bases lay outside the gene matches. CDR3 size: 16 residues. The DNA of the CDR3 is TGCGCCAGCAGCTTGGATTCGGGACAGCTCTCCTATGGCTACACCTTC. The encoded protein is CASSLDSGQLSYGYTF.